This T cell receptor (beta chain) was observed in a study of T-cell reconstitution after alpha-beta-depleted transplantation in children. Study observations and caveats: The origin of alpha-beta T cells about two months after transplant was reportedly several hundred expanded graft clones.

This clonotype was counted a few times. Antigen: not known. There are 11 residues in the CDR3. Trimming took off 4 bases at V and 7 bases at J, with 7 bases between the two ends. Unique molecular identifiers featured in how the TCRbeta library was prepared. TCRdb processed the PCR reads anew with MiXCR; each CDR3 protein has one entry. The sample lists 300,000 or so distinct CDR3 sequences, approximately 23% occurring once. The sequences come from PBMCs, mostly from graft donor cells, collected 180 days after TCRalphabeta/CD19-depleted stem cell transplant. The clonotype was recovered from a male patient between 5 and 17 years old who had a stem cell transplant for acute lymphoblastic leukemia, so the T cells may come from the graft donor. The chain is built from TRBV12-3 or TRBV12-4 and TRBJ1-2; D ambiguous. The CDR3 DNA sequence: TGTGCCAGCAGTTCAAGGGTTGGCTACACCTTC. It encodes CASSSRVGYTF.